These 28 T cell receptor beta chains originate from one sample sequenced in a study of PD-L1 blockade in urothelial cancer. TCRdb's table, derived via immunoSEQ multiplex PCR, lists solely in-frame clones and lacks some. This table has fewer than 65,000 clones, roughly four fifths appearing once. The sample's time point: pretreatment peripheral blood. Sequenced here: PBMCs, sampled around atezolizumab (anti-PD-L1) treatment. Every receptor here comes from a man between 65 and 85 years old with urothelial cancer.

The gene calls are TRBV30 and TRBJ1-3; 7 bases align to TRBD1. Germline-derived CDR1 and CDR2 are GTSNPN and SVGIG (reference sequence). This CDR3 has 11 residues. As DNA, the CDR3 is TGTGGAGCAGGGGGGCAAAACACCATATATTTT. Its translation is CGAGGQNTIYF. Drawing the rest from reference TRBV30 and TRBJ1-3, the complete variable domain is SQTIHQWPATLVQPVGSPLSLECTVEGTSNPNLYWYRQAAGRGLQLLFYSVGIGQISSEVPQNLSASRPQDRQFILSSKKLLLSDSGFYLCGAGGQNTIYFGEGSWLTVV.

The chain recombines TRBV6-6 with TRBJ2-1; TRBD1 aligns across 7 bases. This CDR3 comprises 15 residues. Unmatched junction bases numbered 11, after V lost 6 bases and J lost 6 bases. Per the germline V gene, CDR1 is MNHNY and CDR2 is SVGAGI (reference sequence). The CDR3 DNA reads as TGTGCCAGCAGGATGGGACAGCTTCAAGGCAATGAGCAGTTCTTC. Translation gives CASRMGQLQGNEQFF.

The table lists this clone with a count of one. This CDR3 is CASSPWGGQGASSYNEQFF. CDR3 DNA sequence: TGTGCCAGCAGCCCGTGGGGCGGACAGGGGGCGAGCTCCTACAATGAGCAGTTCTTC. This chain connects TRBV7-2 to TRBJ2-1; 11 bases agree with TRBD1. The CDR3 length is 19 residues. V lost 5 bases, J lost 0 bases, and 12 bases stayed unmatched. CDR1 is SGHTA, CDR2 FQGNSA, per germline.

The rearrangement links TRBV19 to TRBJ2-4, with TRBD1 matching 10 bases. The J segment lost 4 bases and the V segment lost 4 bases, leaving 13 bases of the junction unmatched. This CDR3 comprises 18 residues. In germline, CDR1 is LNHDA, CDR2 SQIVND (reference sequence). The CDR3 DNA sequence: TGTGCCAGTAGTACACTCCCGGGACAGGGGTCCCCTAAAAACATTCAGTACTTC. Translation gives CASSTLPGQGSPKNIQYF.

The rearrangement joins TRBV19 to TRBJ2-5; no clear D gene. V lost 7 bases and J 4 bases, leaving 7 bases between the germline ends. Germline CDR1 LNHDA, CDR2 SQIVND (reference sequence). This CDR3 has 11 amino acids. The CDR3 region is CASTLPETQYF. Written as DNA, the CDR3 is TGTGCCAGTACCCTCCCAGAGACCCAGTACTTC.

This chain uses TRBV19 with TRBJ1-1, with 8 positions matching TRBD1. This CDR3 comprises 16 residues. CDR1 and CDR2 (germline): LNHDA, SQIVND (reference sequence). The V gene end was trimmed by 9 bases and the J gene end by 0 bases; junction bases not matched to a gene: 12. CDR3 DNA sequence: TGTGCCAGCATCTACACCCAGGGGGCATTGAACACTGAAGCTTTCTTT. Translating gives CASIYTQGALNTEAFF.

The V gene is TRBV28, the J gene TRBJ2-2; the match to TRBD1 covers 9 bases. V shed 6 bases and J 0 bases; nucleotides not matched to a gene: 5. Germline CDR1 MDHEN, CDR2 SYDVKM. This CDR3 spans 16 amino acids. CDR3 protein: CASRRRTGANTGELFF. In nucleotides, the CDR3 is TGTGCCAGCAGAAGACGGACAGGGGCGAACACCGGGGAGCTGTTTTTT.

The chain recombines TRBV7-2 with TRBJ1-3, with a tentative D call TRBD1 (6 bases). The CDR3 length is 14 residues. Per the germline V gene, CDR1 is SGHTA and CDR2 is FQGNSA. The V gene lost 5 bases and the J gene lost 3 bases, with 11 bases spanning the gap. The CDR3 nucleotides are TGTGCCAGCAGCACAGGGTTTGGTGGAAACACCATATATTTT. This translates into CASSTGFGGNTIYF.

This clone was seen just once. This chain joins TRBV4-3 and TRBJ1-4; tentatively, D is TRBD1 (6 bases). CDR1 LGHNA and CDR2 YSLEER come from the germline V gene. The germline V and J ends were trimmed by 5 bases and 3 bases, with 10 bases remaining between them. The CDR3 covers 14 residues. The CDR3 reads CASSGQPANEKLFF. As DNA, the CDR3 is TGCGCCAGCAGCGGACAGCCAGCTAATGAAAAACTGTTTTTT.

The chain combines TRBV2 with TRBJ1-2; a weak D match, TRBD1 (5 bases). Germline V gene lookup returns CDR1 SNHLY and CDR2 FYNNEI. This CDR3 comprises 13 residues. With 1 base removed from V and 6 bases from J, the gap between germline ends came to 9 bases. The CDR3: CASSEVKGNGYTF. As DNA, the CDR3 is TGTGCCAGCAGTGAAGTTAAGGGGAATGGCTACACCTTC.

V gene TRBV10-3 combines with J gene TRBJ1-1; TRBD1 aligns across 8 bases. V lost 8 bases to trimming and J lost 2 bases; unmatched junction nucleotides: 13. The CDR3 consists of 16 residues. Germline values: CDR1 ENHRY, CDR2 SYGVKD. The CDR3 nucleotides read TGTGCCATCGGGCCCCGACAGGGGCAAGTCAACACTGAAGCTTTCTTT. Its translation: CAIGPRQGQVNTEAFF.

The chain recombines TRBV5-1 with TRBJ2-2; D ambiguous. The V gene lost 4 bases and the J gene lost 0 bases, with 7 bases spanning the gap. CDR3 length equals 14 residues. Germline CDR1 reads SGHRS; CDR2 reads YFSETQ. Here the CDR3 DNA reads TGCGCCAGCAGCGGTACAGCGAACACCGGGGAGCTGTTTTTT. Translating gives CASSGTANTGELFF.

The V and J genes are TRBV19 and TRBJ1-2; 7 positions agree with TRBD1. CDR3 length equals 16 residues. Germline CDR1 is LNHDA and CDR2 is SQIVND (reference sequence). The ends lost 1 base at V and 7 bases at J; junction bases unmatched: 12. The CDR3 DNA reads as TGTGCCAGTAGTATAGCCGTAGGAGGGGGCAGAGGTGGCTACACCTTC. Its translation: CASSIAVGGGRGGYTF.

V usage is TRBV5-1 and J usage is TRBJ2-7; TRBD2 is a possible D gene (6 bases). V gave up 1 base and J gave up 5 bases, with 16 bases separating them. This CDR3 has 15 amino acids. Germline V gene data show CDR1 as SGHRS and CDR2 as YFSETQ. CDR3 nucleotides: TGCGCCAGCAGCTTGATGGGAGGCGGGGTCCACGAGCAGTACTTC. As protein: CASSLMGGGVHEQYF.

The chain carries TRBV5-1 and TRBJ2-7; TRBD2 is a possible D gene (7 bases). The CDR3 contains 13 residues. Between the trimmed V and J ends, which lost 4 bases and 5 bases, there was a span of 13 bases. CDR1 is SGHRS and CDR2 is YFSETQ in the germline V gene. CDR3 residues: CASSIGGGDEQYF. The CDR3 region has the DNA TGCGCCAGCAGCATCGGAGGGGGGGACGAGCAGTACTTC.

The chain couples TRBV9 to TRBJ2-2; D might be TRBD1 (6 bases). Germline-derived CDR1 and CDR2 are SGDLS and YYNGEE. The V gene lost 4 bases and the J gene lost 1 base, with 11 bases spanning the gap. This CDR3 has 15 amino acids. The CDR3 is CASSQTGQNTGELFF. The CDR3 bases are TGTGCCAGCAGCCAGACAGGACAGAACACCGGGGAGCTGTTTTTT.

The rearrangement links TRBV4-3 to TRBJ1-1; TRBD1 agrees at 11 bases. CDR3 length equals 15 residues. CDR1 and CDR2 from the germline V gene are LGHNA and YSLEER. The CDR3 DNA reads TGCGCTTCCCGGGACAGGGGGATCACGAACACTGAAGCTTTCTTT. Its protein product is CASRDRGITNTEAFF.

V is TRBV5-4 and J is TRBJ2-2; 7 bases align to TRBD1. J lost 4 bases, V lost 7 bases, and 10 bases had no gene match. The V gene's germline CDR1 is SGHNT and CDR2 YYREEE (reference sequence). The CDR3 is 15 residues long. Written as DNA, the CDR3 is TGTGCCAGCTCCTACTGGACAGGAGTCACCGGGGAGCTGTTTTTT. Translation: CASSYWTGVTGELFF.

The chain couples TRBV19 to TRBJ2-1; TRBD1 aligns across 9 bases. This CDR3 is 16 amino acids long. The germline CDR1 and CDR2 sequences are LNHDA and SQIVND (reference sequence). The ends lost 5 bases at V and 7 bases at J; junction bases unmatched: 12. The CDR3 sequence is CASSFRGQGLRNEQFF. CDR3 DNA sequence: TGTGCCAGTAGTTTTAGGGGACAGGGTCTAAGGAATGAGCAGTTCTTC.

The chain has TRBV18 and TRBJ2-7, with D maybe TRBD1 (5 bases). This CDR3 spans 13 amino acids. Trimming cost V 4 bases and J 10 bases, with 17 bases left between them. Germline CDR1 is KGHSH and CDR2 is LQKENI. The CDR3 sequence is CASSQDDRRGQYF. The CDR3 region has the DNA TGTGCCAGCTCACAGGACGACAGAAGAGGCCAGTACTTC.

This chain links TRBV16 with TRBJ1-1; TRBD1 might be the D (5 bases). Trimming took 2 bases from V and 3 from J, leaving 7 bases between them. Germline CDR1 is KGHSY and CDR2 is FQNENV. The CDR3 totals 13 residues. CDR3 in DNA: TGTGCCAGCAGCCAAAGCAGGGACACTGAAGCTTTCTTT. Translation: CASSQSRDTEAFF.

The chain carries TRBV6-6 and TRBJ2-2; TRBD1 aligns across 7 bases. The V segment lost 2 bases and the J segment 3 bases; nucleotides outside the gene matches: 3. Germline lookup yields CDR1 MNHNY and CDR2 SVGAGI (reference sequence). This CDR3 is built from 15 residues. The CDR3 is CASSYGTVYTGELFF. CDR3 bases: TGTGCCAGCAGTTACGGGACAGTCTACACCGGGGAGCTGTTTTTT.

DNA of the CDR3: TGTGCCACCAGCAAGACCCTAGCGGAACGGGATGAGCAGTTCTTC. As protein: CATSKTLAERDEQFF. The rearrangement joins TRBV15 to TRBJ2-1, with 7 bases aligning to TRBD2. The junction had 11 bases not matched to a gene; V was cut back by 4 bases and J by 8 bases. Germline lookup yields CDR1 LNHNV and CDR2 YYDKDF (reference sequence). The CDR3 loop spans 15 amino acids. Combining the CDR3 with reference TRBV15 and TRBJ2-1 gives the whole variable domain DAMVIQNPRYQVTQFGKPVTLSCSQTLNHNVMYWYQQKSSQAPKLLFHYYDKDFNNEADTPDNFQSRRPNTSFCFLDIRSPGLGDTAMYLCATSKTLAERDEQFFGPGTRLTVL.

The CDR3 here is CASSRQRNTEAFF. CDR3 nucleotide sequence: TGTGCCAGCAGCCGACAGAGGAACACTGAAGCTTTCTTT. The chain carries TRBV6-5 and TRBJ1-1; D possibly corresponds to TRBD1 (5 bases). The V gene lost 6 bases and the J gene lost 1 base, with 9 bases spanning the gap. Germline CDR1 is MNHEY and CDR2 is SVGAGI. The CDR3 contains 13 residues.

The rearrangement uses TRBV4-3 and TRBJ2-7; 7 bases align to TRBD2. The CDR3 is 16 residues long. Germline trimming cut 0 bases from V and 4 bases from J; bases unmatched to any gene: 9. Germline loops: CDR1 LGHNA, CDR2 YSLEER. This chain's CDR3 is CASSQDRASGHYEQYF. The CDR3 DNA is TGCGCCAGCAGCCAAGACAGGGCTAGCGGACATTACGAGCAGTACTTC.

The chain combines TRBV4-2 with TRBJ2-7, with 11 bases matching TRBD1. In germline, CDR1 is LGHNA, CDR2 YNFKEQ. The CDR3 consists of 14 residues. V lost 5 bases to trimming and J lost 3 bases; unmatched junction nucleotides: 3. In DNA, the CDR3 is TGTGCCAGCAGCGGGACAGGGGGTGTCTACGAGCAGTACTTC. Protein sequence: CASSGTGGVYEQYF.

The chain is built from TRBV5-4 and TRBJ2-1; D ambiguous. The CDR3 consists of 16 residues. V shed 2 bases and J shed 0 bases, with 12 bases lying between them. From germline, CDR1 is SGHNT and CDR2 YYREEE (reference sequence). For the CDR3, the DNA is TGTGCCAGCAGCTTAGAAGCGATGAGCTCCTACAATGAGCAGTTCTTC. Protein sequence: CASSLEAMSSYNEQFF.

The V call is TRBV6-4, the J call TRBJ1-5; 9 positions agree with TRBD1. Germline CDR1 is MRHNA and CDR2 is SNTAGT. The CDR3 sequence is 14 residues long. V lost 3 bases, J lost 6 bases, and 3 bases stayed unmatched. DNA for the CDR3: TGTGCCAGCAGTGAGGGGACAGGGAGTCAGCCCCAGCATTTT. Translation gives CASSEGTGSQPQHF.